Listed below are T cell receptor beta chains from one sample, sequenced in a study of beta chain features in type 1 diabetes. This table comes from immunoSEQ multiplex PCR, and its TCRdb copy is limited to in-frame clones, with some not included. This sample has 140,000 to 150,000 clones, with about 12% found just once. Material: central memory CD4+ T cells from blood. All receptors come from a man in his late teens or twenties with type 1 diabetes. The CDR3 runs from the conserved cysteine through the conserved F or W. D genes are given only for firm matches. Only some rows state a clone size, as once, few, many or a class for expanded clones.

clone_size j_call d_call v_call cdr3_nt cdr3_aa
few TRBJ2-2 NA TRBV30 TGTGCCTGGAGTGTTTGGGGCGCATCGAACACCGGGGAGCTGTTTTTT CAWSVWGASNTGELFF
NA TRBJ1-1 NA TRBV30 TGTGCCTGGAGTCGCCTACTATCTGGGGCGAAAGCTTTCTTT CAWSRLLSGAKAFF
NA TRBJ2-7 NA TRBV6-5 TGTGCCAGCAGTGGTTCGGGCCAGTCCCGGTTC CASSGSGQSRF
NA TRBJ1-5 NA TRBV27 TGTGCCAGCACCCCGCTTAGCTATGGCAATCAGCCCCAGCATTTT CASTPLSYGNQPQHF
few TRBJ1-1 NA TRBV18 TGTGCCAGCTCACCACCGGCAGGTGTAACTGAAGCTTTCTTT CASSPPAGVTEAFF
NA TRBJ2-1 TRBD1 TRBV7-9 TGTGCCAGCAACTCCATGACAGGGGATGAGCAGTTCTTC CASNSMTGDEQFF
few TRBJ2-7 NA TRBV28 TGTGCCAGCAGCGCCTCGGGGGTAATCTACGAGCAGTACTTC CASSASGVIYEQYF
NA TRBJ2-3 NA TRBV5-1 TGCGCCAGCAGCTTGGCCCTTGGGGCCCGGGGCATATCAGATACGCAGTATTTT CASSLALGARGISDTQYF
few TRBJ2-6 TRBD1 TRBV10-3 TGTGCCATCAGTGACTTACAGGGGGAAAACGTCCTGACTTTC CAISDLQGENVLTF
NA TRBJ2-7 NA TRBV5-1 TGCGCCAGCAGCTTGGAAGGTCGTATCTCCGAGCAGTACTTC CASSLEGRISEQYF
NA TRBJ2-1 TRBD1 TRBV5-1 TGCGCCAGCAGCTTGGGACCGGGACAGGGCTACAATGAGCAGTTCTTC CASSLGPGQGYNEQFF
NA TRBJ1-1 NA TRBV7-6 TGTGCCAGCAGCAAAGCGGGCTGGGGTTCCCAGAACACTGAAGCTTTCTTT CASSKAGWGSQNTEAFF
NA TRBJ2-6 NA TRBV19 TGTGCCAGTAGTATTGGACCCTCTGGGGCCAACGTCCTGACTTTC CASSIGPSGANVLTF
NA TRBJ2-2 NA TRBV29-1 TGCAGCGTTGGTGCATCATCCGGGGAGCTGTTTTTT CSVGASSGELFF
many TRBJ2-5 NA TRBV5-1 TGCGCCAGCAGCTTGAACGGCGGGACCACACCCTGGGAGACCCAGTACTTC CASSLNGGTTPWETQYF
NA TRBJ2-5 TRBD2 TRBV7-3 TGTGCCAGCAGCTCAAAGGCTAGCGGCCAAGAGACCCAGTACTTC CASSSKASGQETQYF
few TRBJ1-2 NA TRBV21-1 TGTGCCAGCAGCAAAAGTGCCGGGGAACTCTATGGCTACACCTTC CASSKSAGELYGYTF
few TRBJ2-5 NA TRBV9 TGTGCCAGCAGCGCGCAGGGACTGCTAAAGGAGACCCAGTACTTC CASSAQGLLKETQYF
NA TRBJ1-5 NA TRBV7-9 TGTGCCAGCAGCTTAGGCGGCGGCCCGGGGCCCCAGCATTTT CASSLGGGPGPQHF
many TRBJ2-4 NA TRBV19 TGTGCCAGTAGTCCGGGATCAGGGACGAACATTCAGTACTTC CASSPGSGTNIQYF
many TRBJ1-2 NA TRBV9 TGTGCCAGCAGCGTAACAGGCAATGGCTACACCTTC CASSVTGNGYTF
few TRBJ2-3 NA TRBV7-6 TGTGCCAGCAGCTTAAGCGCAGATACGCAGTATTTT CASSLSADTQYF
NA TRBJ2-7 TRBD1 TRBV7-9 TGTGCCAGCAGCTCCTGGGACAGGGGATTGGTCGAGCAGTACTTC CASSSWDRGLVEQYF
NA TRBJ2-7 NA TRBV5-1 TGCGCCAGCAGCCTCTCGGGTGTGGAGTACGAGCAGTACTTC CASSLSGVEYEQYF
NA TRBJ2-3 TRBD2 TRBV29-1 TGCAGCGTTGAACGTAGCGGGGGTGTGGATACGCAGTATTTT CSVERSGGVDTQYF
few TRBJ1-1 TRBD1 TRBV29-1 TGCAGCGTTGAATTTCGCCGGGACAGCGGTGTTACTGAAGCTTTCTTT CSVEFRRDSGVTEAFF
NA TRBJ2-7 TRBD1 TRBV29-1 TGCAGCGGAGGGACCGGGACAGGGAACGAGCAGTACTTC CSGGTGTGNEQYF
few TRBJ1-5 NA TRBV2 TGTGCCAGCAGTGATTCGTCTAGCAATCAGCCCCAGCATTTT CASSDSSSNQPQHF
few TRBJ1-1 NA TRBV7-2 TGTGCCAGCAGCTTAGCGCAAGGCAGGTTGAACACTGAAGCTTTCTTT CASSLAQGRLNTEAFF
NA TRBJ2-2 NA TRBV5-1 TGCGCCAGCAGCTATTTATTACAGGAGGCCGGGGAGCTGTTTTTT CASSYLLQEAGELFF
NA TRBJ2-1 TRBD1 TRBV5-1 TGCGCCAGCGGGACAGGGTACAATGAGCAGTTCTTC CASGTGYNEQFF
few TRBJ2-1 NA TRBV9 TGTGCCAGCAGCCCCCGAGGGGATAGCCGCTCCTACAATGAGCAGTTCTTC CASSPRGDSRSYNEQFF
NA TRBJ1-6 NA TRBV7-2 TGTGCCAGCAGCTTAGCGCGTGTCGGGAATTCACCCCTCCACTTT CASSLARVGNSPLHF
few TRBJ1-2 TRBD1 TRBV2 TGTGCCAGCAGTTCCGGGACAGGGGGATATGGCTACACCTTC CASSSGTGGYGYTF
many TRBJ1-2 NA TRBV28 TGTGCCAGCAGTTACTCGGGAGGCTACACCTTC CASSYSGGYTF
NA TRBJ2-7 TRBD1 TRBV30 TGTGCCTGGAGTGCGGACAGGGGAAATAGGCAGTACTTC CAWSADRGNRQYF
NA TRBJ1-5 TRBD1 TRBV6-1 TGTGCCAGCGATCGGACAGGGGACGGCAATCAGCCCCAGCATTTT CASDRTGDGNQPQHF
few TRBJ2-1 NA TRBV18 TGTGCCAGCTCACAGTTCCGGCTAGCAACGGATGAGCAGTTCTTC CASSQFRLATDEQFF
few TRBJ2-5 TRBD2 TRBV6-5 TGTGCCAGCCGTCGGGGAGGGGAGACCCAGTACTTC CASRRGGETQYF
few TRBJ2-1 TRBD2 TRBV9 TGTGCCAGCAGCGTAAGGACTAGCGGGGGGGCCCCCATTGTTGAGCAGTTCTTC CASSVRTSGGAPIVEQFF
NA TRBJ1-6 NA TRBV7-2 TGTGCCAGCAGCTTAGAGGGGGGTTCCGGCCATACTTCACCCCTCCACTTT CASSLEGGSGHTSPLHF
NA TRBJ1-5 NA TRBV7-6 TGTGCCAGCAGCTTAGCTAACTCCGGGGCGCAGCCCCAGCATTTT CASSLANSGAQPQHF
few TRBJ2-7 TRBD1 TRBV6-1 TGTGCCAGCAGCCCTACAGGGGAATCCCACTACGAGCAGTACTTC CASSPTGESHYEQYF
many TRBJ1-3 NA TRBV28 TGTGCCAGCAGTTTACTCTACGACACCATATATTTT CASSLLYDTIYF
few TRBJ2-1 TRBD2 TRBV5-1 TGCGCCAGCAGCTTGGGGTCAAGCGGGGGCAATGAGCAGTTCTTC CASSLGSSGGNEQFF
NA TRBJ2-7 NA TRBV27 TGTGCCTCAGCCAGGGGCGGGCAATACGAGCAGTACTTC CASARGGQYEQYF
NA TRBJ2-1 TRBD2 TRBV2 TGTGCCAGCAGCGCCGGACTAGGGAATGAGCAGTTCTTC CASSAGLGNEQFF
NA TRBJ2-1 TRBD1 TRBV6-5 TGTGCCAGCGCCGGGACAGGGGTCAATGAGCAGTTCTTC CASAGTGVNEQFF
NA TRBJ2-1 NA TRBV6-4 TGTGCCAGCAGCGCCGAGAGGGGAAGGTACAATGAGCAGTTCTTC CASSAERGRYNEQFF
few TRBJ1-1 NA TRBV5-1 TGCGCCAGCAGCTTGGGCAGCATGAACACTGAAGCTTTCTTT CASSLGSMNTEAFF